This T cell receptor (beta chain) was sequenced in a study of blood T cell repertoires in COVID-19. Whole-study context: Sample material is recorded as cDNA or gDNA derived from T cells, B-cell-depleted T cells, or PBMCs.

The data were produced by immunoSEQ multiplex PCR, yet TCRdb's version contains in-frame clones alone and is incomplete. The sample has 160,000 or so clones, approximately 85% seen once; the top ten hold approximately 11%. The CDR3 is 18 amino acids. Trimming pared 0 bases from V and 2 bases from J, leaving 16 bases between. Germline-derived CDR1 and CDR2 are LGHNA and YNFKEQ. This clone was counted between two and nine times. The sequenced material came from peripheral blood. The sequence was obtained from a man in his sixties with active or convalescent COVID-19. This sequence joins TRBV4-2 and TRBJ2-2, with D tentatively TRBD2 (6 bases). CDR3 protein: CASSQEGSGGVNTGELFF. The CDR3 DNA sequence: TGTGCCAGCAGCCAAGAGGGTTCGGGCGGGGTTAACACCGGGGAGCTGTTTTTT.